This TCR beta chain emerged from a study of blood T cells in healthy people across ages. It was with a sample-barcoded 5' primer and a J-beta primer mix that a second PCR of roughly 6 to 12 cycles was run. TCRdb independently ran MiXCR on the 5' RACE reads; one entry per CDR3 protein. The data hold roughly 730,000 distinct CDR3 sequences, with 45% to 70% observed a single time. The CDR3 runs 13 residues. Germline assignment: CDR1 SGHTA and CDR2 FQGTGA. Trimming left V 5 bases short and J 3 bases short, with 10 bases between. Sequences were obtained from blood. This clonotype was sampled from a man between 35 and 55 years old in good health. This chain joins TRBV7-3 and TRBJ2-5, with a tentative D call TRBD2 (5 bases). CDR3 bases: TGTGCCAGCAGCGAAGGGAGTAAAGAGACCCAGTACTTC. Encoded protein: CASSEGSKETQYF.